Included here is one T cell receptor beta chain sequence, with context. As yet, its antigen is unknown. The data are from a study of blood T cells in healthy people across ages. Study findings and constraints: PBMCs left unsorted prevented a conclusive naive versus antigen-experienced comparison.

Primed by a sample-barcoded 5' primer and a J-beta primer mix, a second PCR proceeded for about 6 to 11 cycles. TCRdb used MiXCR to reprocess the 5' RACE reads, holding one entry per CDR3 protein. The sample yields over a million distinct CDR3 sequences, roughly 24% seen once. No fewer than 5.5 micrograms of total RNA were isolated from every sample. J lost 5 bases, V lost 4 bases, and 7 bases had no gene match. CDR1 and CDR2 (germline): SNHLY, FYNNEI. CDR3 length: 14 amino acids. The same sample was also studied in work on T cells of mothers and their children. That paper states: Healthy Caucasian mothers, three in number, and their six children were the donors. A slight, non-significant increase in overlap was found for related mother-child pairs relative to unrelated pairs.

Specimen: blood. The rearrangement links TRBV2 to TRBJ2-5; TRBD1 matches at 7 bases. The receptor's source is a girl aged 2 to 10 in good health. CDR3 sequence reads: CASSGDSFPETQYF. In DNA form, the CDR3 reads TGTGCCAGCAGTGGGGACAGCTTCCCGGAGACCCAGTACTTC.